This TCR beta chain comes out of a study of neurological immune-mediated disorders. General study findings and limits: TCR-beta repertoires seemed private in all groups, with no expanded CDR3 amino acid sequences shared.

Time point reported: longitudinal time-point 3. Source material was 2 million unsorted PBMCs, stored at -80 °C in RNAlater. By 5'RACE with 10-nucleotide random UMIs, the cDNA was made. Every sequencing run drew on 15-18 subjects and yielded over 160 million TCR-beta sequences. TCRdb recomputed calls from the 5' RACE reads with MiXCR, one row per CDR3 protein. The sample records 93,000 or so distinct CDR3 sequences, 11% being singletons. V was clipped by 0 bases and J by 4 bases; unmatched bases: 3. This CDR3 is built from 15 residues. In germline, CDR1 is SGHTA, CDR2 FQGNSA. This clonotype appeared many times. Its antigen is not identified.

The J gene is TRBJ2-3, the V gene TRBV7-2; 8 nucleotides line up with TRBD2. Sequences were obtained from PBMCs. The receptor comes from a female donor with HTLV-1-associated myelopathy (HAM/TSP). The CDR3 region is CASSLAAGGSDTQYF. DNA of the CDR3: TGTGCCAGCAGCTTAGCGGCGGGGGGATCAGATACGCAGTATTTT.